The present T cell receptor beta chain was sequenced within a study of blood T cell repertoires in COVID-19. Study information: Samples came from the United States, Italy and Spain, spanning acute and convalescent COVID-19. Sample material is recorded as cDNA or gDNA derived from T cells, B-cell-depleted T cells, or PBMCs.

In the study's own analysis: The assay estimated nucleated cells by amplifying reference gene primers. Measured with immunoSEQ multiplex PCR; TCRdb has only the in-frame clones, and not every one. Clone size and the V and J calls come from that table; the DNA yielded D and trimming. The sample carries about 320,000 clones, roughly 85% recorded once. The CDR3 spans 14 residues. CDR1 SQVTM and CDR2 ANQGSEA come from the germline V gene. Trimming pared 5 bases from V and 4 bases from J, leaving 14 bases between. The J gene is TRBJ2-2, the V gene TRBV29-1; no definite D call. The sequencing sample was made of peripheral blood. The receptor comes from a human donor in a cohort sampled during active COVID-19. The CDR3 loop reads CSVLPSEATGELFF. For the CDR3, the DNA is TGCAGCGTTTTACCCTCAGAGGCCACCGGGGAGCTGTTTTTT.